The present entry profiles one T cell receptor beta chain with its context. This clonotype has only a few counts. Its antigen is currently not known. Base quality data are lacking; no much larger clone is found one base away. The data were obtained in a study of identical twins (dated by TCRdb to the mid-2010s). General notes on the study: To test whether fetal clonotypes persist, the study used deep sequencing on TCR alpha and beta repertoires from monozygotic twins, unrelated adults of various ages, and cord blood. To rule out contamination, the twin experiments were replicated at different times with different library preparation protocols. Broader findings and caveats from the paper: Zero-insertion analyses could be partly confounded by invariant T cells such as MAIT and iNKT, though diverse VJ usage argued against such confounding for most clonotypes. Because the same donors could not be followed over many years, the conclusions depended on cross-sectional statistical analysis. Fewer insertions were carried by abundant cord blood beta clonotypes; a weaker similar trend was observed in young adult naive repertoires, while no such trend was observed in memory repertoires. Recombination models systematically underestimated out-of-frame TCR alpha sharing in monozygotic twins but agreed with sharing between unrelated individuals. In beta out-of-frame sequences, excess twin sharing was weaker, because having fewer shared sequences lowered the signal-to-noise ratio. Compared with coincidental sharing between unrelated individuals, an excess of low generation-probability sequences was observed among out-of-frame TCR alpha sequences shared between twins.

Every donor was a healthy Caucasian. The CDR3 runs 15 residues from the cysteine to the phenylalanine. Only the CDR3 region is kept as DNA, spanning 45 bases read in frame from base 1. Compared with germline, V lacks 5 bases and J lacks 1 base; bases without a gene match: 7. CDR1 SNHLY and CDR2 FYNNEI were looked up in the germline V gene. Receptor libraries were prepared by 5' RACE. The instrument was an Illumina HiSeq 2000. Template switching added a universal primer binding site, and the final cDNA carried a unique molecular identifier that allowed TCR cDNA molecules to be counted accurately. Specific primers in the conserved constant-segment region were used to synthesize first-strand cDNA for TCR alpha and beta chains. To control for contamination, every cDNA library carried two barcodes: a SMART-Mk sample barcode plus Illumina barcodes. TruSeq adapter sequences along with Illumina sample barcodes were introduced in two successive PCR steps. The TCR alpha and beta cDNA libraries were sequenced on the Illumina HiSeq platform using custom primers. Regarding the original processing steps: MiGEC was used to process raw reads and extract unique molecular identifiers, and MiXCR was used to find CDR3 positions. For each individual, recombination models were inferred using an EM algorithm with the repgenHMM and IGoR tools. Shared clonotype analysis was performed with the tcR package in R, normalizing sharing by the product of cloneset sizes. To study raw recombination without the effects of thymic and clonal selection, out-of-frame nonproductive sequences were analyzed. The public sequencing data were trimmed at Q25 with fastp and processed into clonotypes with MiXCR by TCRdb, which kept only in-frame beta chains. One record per CDR3 amino acid sequence lists the most common genes and DNA. These V and J calls are TCRdb output, not the study's own analysis. Across this sample there are 1.5 million to 2 million distinct CDR3 sequences, with about 31% seen only once. Around 0.3% of the sample goes to the ten largest clones.

The chain is made from TRBV2 and TRBJ2-5; 7 junctional bases match TRBD1. This clonotype originated in a newborn girl in good health. What was sequenced was cord blood. The DNA sequence is TGTGCCAGCAGTACCGGGACAGAAATCCAAGAGACCCAGTACTTC. This sequence encodes CASSTGTEIQETQYF.